A selection of T cell receptor beta chains follows, all from one sample in a study of shared clonotypes between healthy human individuals. TCRdb's table, derived via immunoSEQ multiplex PCR, lists solely in-frame clones and lacks some. This sample has about 2.3 million clones, with about nine tenths found just once. The specimen was naive CD4+ T cells from PBMCs. These TCRs come from a man in his late teens or twenties in good health. Some clones in this sample may be carry-over from other donors' samples. The CDR3 runs from the conserved cysteine through the conserved F or W. Each record gives: V gene, clone size, D gene, J gene, CDR3 protein, CDR3 DNA. A D gene is named only where the DNA matches it firmly. Expanded clones get a size class; other rows say once, few or many, or leave the size out.

>TRBV5-6|.|.|TRBJ2-1
CASSLGGPSNEQFF
TGTGCCAGCAGCTTAGGCGGGCCTAGCAATGAGCAGTTCTTC
>TRBV5-1|few|.|TRBJ2-5
CASSAIAGSETQYF
TGCGCCAGCAGCGCGATAGCAGGATCAGAGACCCAGTACTTC
>TRBV19|.|.|TRBJ1-4
CASSPLLLNRAATNEKLFF
TGTGCCAGTAGTCCCCTCTTGCTGAACAGAGCTGCAACTAATGAAAAACTGTTTTTT
>TRBV9|.|TRBD2|TRBJ2-3
CASSVVTGGPPDTQYF
TGTGCCAGCAGCGTAGTAACGGGAGGGCCGCCAGATACGCAGTATTTT
>TRBV9|.|.|TRBJ2-1
CASSVVVGPYNEQFF
TGTGCCAGCAGCGTAGTCGTGGGCCCCTACAATGAGCAGTTCTTC
>TRBV6-1|.|.|TRBJ1-3
CASTQGSGNTIYF
TGTGCCAGTACCCAAGGCTCTGGAAACACCATATATTTT
>TRBV7-3|.|.|TRBJ2-1
CASSPPNLGRNMVQFF
TGTGCCAGCAGCCCCCCCAATTTAGGCCGAAATATGGTGCAGTTCTTC
>TRBV18|.|TRBD2|TRBJ2-1
CASSVLAGGHNEQFF
TGTGCCAGCTCCGTCTTGGCGGGAGGTCACAATGAGCAGTTCTTC
>TRBV7-2|.|TRBD1|TRBJ2-5
CASSLPRTGRETQYF
TGTGCCAGCAGCTTACCAAGGACAGGTCGGGAGACCCAGTACTTC
>TRBV27|.|.|TRBJ1-4
CASSFLGLGQEDKLFF
TGTGCCAGCAGTTTTCTAGGTTTGGGACAAGAGGATAAACTGTTTTTT
>TRBV21-1|.|.|TRBJ2-2
CASSNEGQGYTGELFF
TGTGCCAGCAGCAATGAGGGGCAGGGTTACACCGGGGAGCTGTTTTTT
>TRBV30|.|.|TRBJ2-6
CAGRNSGANVLTF
TGTGCCGGTCGGAACTCTGGGGCCAACGTCCTGACTTTC
>TRBV5-1|.|TRBD1|TRBJ2-7
CASSLGTGGRNEQYF
TGCGCCAGCAGCCTAGGGACAGGGGGCAGGAACGAGCAGTACTTC
>TRBV7-2|.|.|TRBJ1-1
CASSQQNTEAFF
TGTGCCAGCAGCCAGCAGAACACTGAAGCTTTCTTT
>TRBV15|once|TRBD1|TRBJ2-3
CATSRGTGSLADTQYF
TGTGCCACCAGCAGAGGGACAGGCTCTCTCGCAGATACGCAGTATTTT
>TRBV7-9|few|.|TRBJ1-1
CASSSFRGTEAFF
TGTGCCAGCAGCTCCTTCAGGGGAACTGAAGCTTTCTTT
>TRBV28|.|.|TRBJ2-1
CASTTGGAILRNEQFF
TGTGCCAGCACAACTGGGGGGGCTATTTTGAGGAATGAGCAGTTCTTC
>TRBV7-8|.|.|TRBJ1-1
CASSLAGTGAFF
TGTGCCAGCAGCTTAGCCGGGACCGGGGCTTTCTTT
>TRBV27|.|.|TRBJ2-7
CASSLSVAGEGEQYF
TGTGCCAGCAGTTTATCGGTCGCAGGGGAGGGCGAGCAGTACTTC